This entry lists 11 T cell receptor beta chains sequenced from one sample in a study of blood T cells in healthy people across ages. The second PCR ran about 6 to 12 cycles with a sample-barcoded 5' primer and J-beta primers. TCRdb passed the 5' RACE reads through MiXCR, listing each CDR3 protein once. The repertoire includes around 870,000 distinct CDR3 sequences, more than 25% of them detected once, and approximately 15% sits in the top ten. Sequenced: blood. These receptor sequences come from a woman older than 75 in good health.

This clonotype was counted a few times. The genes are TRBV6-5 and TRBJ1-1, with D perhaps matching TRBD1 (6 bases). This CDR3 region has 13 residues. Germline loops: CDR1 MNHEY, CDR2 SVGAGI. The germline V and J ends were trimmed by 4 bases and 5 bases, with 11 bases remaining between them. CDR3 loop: CASSSGTLTEAFF. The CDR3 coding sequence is TGTGCCAGCAGTTCCGGGACATTAACTGAAGCTTTCTTT.

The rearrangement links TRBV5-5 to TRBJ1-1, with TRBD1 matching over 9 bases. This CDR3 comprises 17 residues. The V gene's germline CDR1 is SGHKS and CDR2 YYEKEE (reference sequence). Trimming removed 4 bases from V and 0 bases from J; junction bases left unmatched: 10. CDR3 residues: CASSLAGQGILNTEAFF. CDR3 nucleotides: TGTGCCAGCAGCCTAGCGGGACAGGGAATCTTGAACACTGAAGCTTTCTTT.

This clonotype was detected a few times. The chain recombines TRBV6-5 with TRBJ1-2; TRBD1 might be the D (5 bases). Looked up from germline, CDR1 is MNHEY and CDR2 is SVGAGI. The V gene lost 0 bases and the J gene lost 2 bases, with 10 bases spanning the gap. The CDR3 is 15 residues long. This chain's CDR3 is CASSYSGRRNYGYTF. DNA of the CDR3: TGTGCCAGCAGTTACTCGGGGCGGCGAAACTATGGCTACACCTTC.

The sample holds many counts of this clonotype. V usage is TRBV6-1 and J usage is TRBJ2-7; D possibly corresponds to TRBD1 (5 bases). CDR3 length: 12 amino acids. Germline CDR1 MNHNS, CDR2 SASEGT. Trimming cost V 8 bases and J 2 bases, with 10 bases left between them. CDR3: CASGAGTYEQYF. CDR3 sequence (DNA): TGTGCCAGCGGGGCAGGAACCTACGAGCAGTACTTC.

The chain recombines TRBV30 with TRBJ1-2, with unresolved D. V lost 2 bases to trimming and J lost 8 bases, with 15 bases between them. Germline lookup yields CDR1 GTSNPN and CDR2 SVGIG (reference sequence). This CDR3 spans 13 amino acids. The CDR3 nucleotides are TGTGCCTGGAGTCCACCAATCGTCGGGGGCTACACCTTC. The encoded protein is CAWSPPIVGGYTF.

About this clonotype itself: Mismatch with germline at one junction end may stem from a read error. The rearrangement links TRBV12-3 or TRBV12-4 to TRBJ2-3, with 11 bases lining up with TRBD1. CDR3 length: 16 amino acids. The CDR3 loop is CASSSWTGGRPDAQYF. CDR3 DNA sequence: TGTGCCAGCAGTTCCTGGACAGGGGGCCGTCCAGATGCGCAATATTTT.

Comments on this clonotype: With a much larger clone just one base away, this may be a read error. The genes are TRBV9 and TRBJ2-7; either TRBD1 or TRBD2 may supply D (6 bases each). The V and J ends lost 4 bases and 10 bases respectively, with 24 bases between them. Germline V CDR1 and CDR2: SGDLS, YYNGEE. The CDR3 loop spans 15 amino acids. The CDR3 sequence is CASSSRGRLSEAQYF. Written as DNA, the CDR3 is TGTGCCAGCAGCTCACGGGGGCGGTTGTCCGAGGCCCAGTACTTC.

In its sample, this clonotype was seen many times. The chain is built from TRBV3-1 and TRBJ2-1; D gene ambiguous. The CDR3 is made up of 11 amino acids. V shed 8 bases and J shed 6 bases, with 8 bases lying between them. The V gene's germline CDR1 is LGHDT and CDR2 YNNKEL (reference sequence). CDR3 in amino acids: CASRTVNEQFF. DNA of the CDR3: TGTGCCAGCCGCACGGTCAATGAGCAGTTCTTC.

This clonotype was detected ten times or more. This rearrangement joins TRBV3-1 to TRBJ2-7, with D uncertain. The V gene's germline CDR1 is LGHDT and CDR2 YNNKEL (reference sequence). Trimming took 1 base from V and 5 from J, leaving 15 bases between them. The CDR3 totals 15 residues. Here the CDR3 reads CASSQVDVLFHEQYF. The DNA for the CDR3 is TGTGCCAGCAGCCAAGTTGACGTACTATTCCACGAGCAGTACTTC.

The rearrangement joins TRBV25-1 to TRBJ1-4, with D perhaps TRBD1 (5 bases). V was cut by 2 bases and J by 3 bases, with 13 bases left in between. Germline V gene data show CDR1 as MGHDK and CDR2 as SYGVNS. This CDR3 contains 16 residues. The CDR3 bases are TGTGCCAGCAGTGAAGCGCGGGGGTTTGCTAATGAAAAACTGTTTTTT. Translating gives CASSEARGFANEKLFF.

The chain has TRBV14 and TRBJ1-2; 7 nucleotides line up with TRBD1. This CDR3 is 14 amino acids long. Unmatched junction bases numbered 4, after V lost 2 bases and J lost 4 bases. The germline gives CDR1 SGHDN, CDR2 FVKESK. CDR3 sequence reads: CASSQNRGPYGYTF. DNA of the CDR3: TGTGCCAGCAGCCAAAACAGGGGACCCTATGGCTACACCTTC. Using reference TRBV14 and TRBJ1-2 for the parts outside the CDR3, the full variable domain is EAGVTQFPSHSVIEKGQTVTLRCDPISGHDNLYWYRRVMGKEIKFLLHFVKESKQDESGMPNNRFLAERTGGTYSTLKVQPAELEDSGVYFCASSQNRGPYGYTFGSGTRLTVV.